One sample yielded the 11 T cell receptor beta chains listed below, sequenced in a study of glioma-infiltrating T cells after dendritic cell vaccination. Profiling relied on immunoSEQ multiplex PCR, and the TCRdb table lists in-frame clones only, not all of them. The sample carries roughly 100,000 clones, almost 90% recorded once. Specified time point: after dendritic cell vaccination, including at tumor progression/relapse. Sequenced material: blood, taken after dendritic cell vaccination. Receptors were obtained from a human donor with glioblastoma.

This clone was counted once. The CDR3 loop reads CATRQGANNYGYTF. The CDR3, as DNA: TGTGCCACCCGACAGGGAGCGAATAACTATGGCTACACCTTC. The chain joins TRBV28 to TRBJ1-2; 7 bases line up with TRBD1. CDR1 is MDHEN, CDR2 SYDVKM, per germline. This CDR3 has 14 amino acids. Trimming cost V 10 bases and J 1 base; bases outside gene matches: 9.

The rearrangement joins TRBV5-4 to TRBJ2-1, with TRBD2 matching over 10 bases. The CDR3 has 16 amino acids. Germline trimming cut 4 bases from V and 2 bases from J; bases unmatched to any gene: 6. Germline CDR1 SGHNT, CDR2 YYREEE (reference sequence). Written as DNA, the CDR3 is TGTGCCAGCAGCCAAACCGGGACTAGCGCCTACAATGAGCAGTTCTTC. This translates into CASSQTGTSAYNEQFF.

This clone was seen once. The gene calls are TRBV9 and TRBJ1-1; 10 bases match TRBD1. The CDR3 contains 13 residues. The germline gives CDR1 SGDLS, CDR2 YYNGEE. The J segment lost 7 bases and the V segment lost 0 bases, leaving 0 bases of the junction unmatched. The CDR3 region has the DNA TGTGCCAGCAGCGTAGGGACAGGGGGTGAAGCTTTCTTT. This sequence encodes CASSVGTGGEAFF. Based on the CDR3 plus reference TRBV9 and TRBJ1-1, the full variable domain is DSGVTQTPKHLITATGQRVTLRCSPRSGDLSVYWYQQSLDQGLQFLIQYYNGEERAKGNILERFSAQQFPDLHSELNLSSLELGDSALYFCASSVGTGGEAFFGQGTRLTVV.

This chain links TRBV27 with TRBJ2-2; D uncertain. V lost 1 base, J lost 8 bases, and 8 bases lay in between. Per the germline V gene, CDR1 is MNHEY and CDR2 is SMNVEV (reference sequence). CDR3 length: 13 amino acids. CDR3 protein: CASSLYPRGELFF. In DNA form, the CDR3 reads TGTGCCAGCAGTTTATACCCTCGGGGGGAGCTGTTTTTT.

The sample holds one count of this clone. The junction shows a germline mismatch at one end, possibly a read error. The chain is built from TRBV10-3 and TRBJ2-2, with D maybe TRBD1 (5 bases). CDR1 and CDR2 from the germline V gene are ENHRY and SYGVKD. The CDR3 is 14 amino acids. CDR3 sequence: CATTTQGVTRELFF. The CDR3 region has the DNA TGTGCCACCACGACGCAGGGTGTCACCCGGGAGCTGTTTTTT.

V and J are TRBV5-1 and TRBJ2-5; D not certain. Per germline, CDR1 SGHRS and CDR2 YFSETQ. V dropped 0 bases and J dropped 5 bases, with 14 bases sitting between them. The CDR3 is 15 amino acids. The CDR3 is CASSLENSLGETQYF. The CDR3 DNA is TGCGCCAGCAGCTTGGAAAATAGCCTTGGGGAGACCCAGTACTTC.

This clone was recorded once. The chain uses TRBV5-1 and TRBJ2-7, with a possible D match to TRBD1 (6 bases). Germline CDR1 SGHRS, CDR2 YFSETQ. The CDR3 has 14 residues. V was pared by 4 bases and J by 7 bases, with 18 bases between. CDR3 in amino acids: CASSRPGTLEEQYF. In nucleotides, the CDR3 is TGCGCCAGCAGCCGGCCGGGGACATTGGAAGAGCAGTACTTC.

The DNA of the CDR3 is TGCGCCAGCAGCCAAAATTCACTCGCCTCAACCCTCAGGGGCACTGAAGCTTTCTTT. This translates into CASSQNSLASTLRGTEAFF. The rearrangement joins TRBV4-1 to TRBJ1-1, with a weak D call TRBD1 (6 bases). V lost 2 bases and J 4 bases, leaving 26 bases between the germline ends. This CDR3 has 19 amino acids. Germline V gene lookup returns CDR1 MGHRA and CDR2 YSYEKL.

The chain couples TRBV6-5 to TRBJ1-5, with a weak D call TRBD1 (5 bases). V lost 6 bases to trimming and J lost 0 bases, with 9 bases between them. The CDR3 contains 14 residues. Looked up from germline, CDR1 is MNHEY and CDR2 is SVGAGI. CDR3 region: CASSSRVSNQPQHF. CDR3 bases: TGTGCCAGCAGCTCCAGGGTTAGCAATCAGCCCCAGCATTTT.

CDR3 protein: CASSIISGEETQYF. For the CDR3, the DNA is TGTGCCAGTAGTATAATATCAGGGGAAGAGACCCAGTACTTC. The chain employs TRBV19 and TRBJ2-5; possibly TRBD1 for D (6 bases). The length of the CDR3 is 14 residues. The germline V gene has CDR1 LNHDA and CDR2 SQIVND (reference sequence). Trimming took 2 bases from V and 3 from J, leaving 10 bases between them.

CDR3 residues: CASSVSSGGNTGELFF. The CDR3 DNA reads as TGTGCCAGCAGCGTATCTTCCGGGGGAAACACCGGGGAGCTGTTTTTT. This rearrangement joins TRBV9 to TRBJ2-2; a weak D match, TRBD2 (6 bases). The V end was cut by 1 base, the J end by 2 bases, with 12 bases between. Germline V gene sequence: CDR1 SGDLS, CDR2 YYNGEE. This CDR3 region has 16 residues. The full variable domain, completed using reference TRBV9 and TRBJ2-2, is DSGVTQTPKHLITATGQRVTLRCSPRSGDLSVYWYQQSLDQGLQFLIQYYNGEERAKGNILERFSAQQFPDLHSELNLSSLELGDSALYFCASSVSSGGNTGELFFGEGSRLTVL.